This T cell receptor (beta chain) was obtained from a study of cytomegalovirus exposure and HLA in healthy donors. In germline, CDR1 is MDHEN, CDR2 SYDVKM. J gave up 9 bases and V 8 bases, and 10 bases lay outside the gene matches. The CDR3 loop spans 14 amino acids. With 60 Vbeta and 13 Jbeta primers, the PCR was carried out. Repertoires were generated with immunoSEQ multiplex PCR, while TCRdb's copy carries only in-frame clones and drops some. The data contain more than 80,000 clones, 65% to 85% of them singletons. The material sequenced was PBMCs. The chain employs TRBV28 and TRBJ1-6; 7 bases align to TRBD1. The TCR comes from a woman in her seventies in good health and CMV-seropositive. The CDR3: CASLQGIGRSPLHF. The DNA of the CDR3 is TGTGCCAGCCTACAGGGGATTGGTCGTTCACCCCTCCACTTT.